The T cell receptor (beta chain) described here comes from a study of blood T cell repertoires in COVID-19. The wider study: The United States, Italy and Spain were the sources of the acute and convalescent COVID-19 samples. PBMCs, B-cell-depleted T cells, or T cells provided the cDNA or gDNA that made up the material.

The CDR3 length is 16 residues. The germline gives CDR1 MDHEN, CDR2 SYDVKM. The germline V and J ends were trimmed by 7 bases and 4 bases, with 17 bases remaining between them. How the authors handled the data: Amplification of reference gene primers was used by the study to estimate nucleated cell counts. The table came from immunoSEQ multiplex PCR; TCRdb's copy has only in-frame clones and leaves some out. Clone size and the V and J calls come from that table; the DNA yielded D and trimming. The table includes some 110,000 clones, approximately 88% detected once. This TCR came from a woman in her seventies with acute or convalescent COVID-19. The rearrangement joins TRBV28 to TRBJ1-6, with D possibly matching TRBD1 (6 bases). The sample comprised peripheral blood. CDR3 bases: TGTGCCAGCACCTCAAGGGGGGGTACATATAATTCACCCCTCCACTTT. It is translated as CASTSRGGTYNSPLHF. The complete variable domain, with remaining parts taken from reference TRBV28 and TRBJ1-6, reads DVKVTQSSRYLVKRTGEKVFLECVQDMDHENMFWYRQDPGLGLRLIYFSYDVKMKEKGDIPEGYSVSREKKERFSLILESASTNQTSMYLCASTSRGGTYNSPLHFGNGTRLTVT.